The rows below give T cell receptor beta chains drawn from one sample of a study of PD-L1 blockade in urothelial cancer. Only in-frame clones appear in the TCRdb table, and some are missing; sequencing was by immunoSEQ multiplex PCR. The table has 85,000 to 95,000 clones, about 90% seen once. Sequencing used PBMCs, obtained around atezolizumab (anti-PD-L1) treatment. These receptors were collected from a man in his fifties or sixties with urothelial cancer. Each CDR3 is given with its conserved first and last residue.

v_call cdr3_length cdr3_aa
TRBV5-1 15 CASSLGAGGVNEQFF
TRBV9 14 CASSPRSGVNEQFF
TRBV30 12 CASGTPTYEQYF
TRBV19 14 CASKNSREGEKLFF
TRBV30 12 CACRRTGVGYTF
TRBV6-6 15 CASSYYGTGRYGYTF
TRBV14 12 CASSQDRTEAFF
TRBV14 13 CASSQTGATEAFF
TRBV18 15 CASSPPSRVSQPQHF
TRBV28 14 CASYRGDRAGELFF
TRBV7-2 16 CASSLSREGTSEGQYF